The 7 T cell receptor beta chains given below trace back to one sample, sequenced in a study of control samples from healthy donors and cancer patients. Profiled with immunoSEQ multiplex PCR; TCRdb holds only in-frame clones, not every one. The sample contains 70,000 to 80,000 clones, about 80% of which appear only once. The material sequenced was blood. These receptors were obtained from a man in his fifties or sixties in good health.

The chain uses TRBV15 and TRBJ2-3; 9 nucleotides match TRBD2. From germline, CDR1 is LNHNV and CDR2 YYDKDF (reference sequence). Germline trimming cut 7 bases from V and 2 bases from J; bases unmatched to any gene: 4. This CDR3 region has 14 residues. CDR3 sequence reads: CATTLAGFTDTQYF. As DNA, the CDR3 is TGTGCCACCACCCTAGCGGGATTCACAGATACGCAGTATTTT.

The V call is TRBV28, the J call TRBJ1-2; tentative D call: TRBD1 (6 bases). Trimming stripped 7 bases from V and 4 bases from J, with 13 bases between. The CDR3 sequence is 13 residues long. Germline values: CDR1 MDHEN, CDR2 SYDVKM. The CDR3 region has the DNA TGTGCCAGCACCGGAGGACAGTTCTATGGCTACACCTTC. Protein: CASTGGQFYGYTF.

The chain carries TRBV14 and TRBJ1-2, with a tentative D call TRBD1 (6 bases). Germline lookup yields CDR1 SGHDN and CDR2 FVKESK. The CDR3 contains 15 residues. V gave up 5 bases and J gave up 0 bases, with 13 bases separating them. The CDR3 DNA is TGTGCCAGCAGCTTAGGACAGTCCTCTAACTATGGCTACACCTTC. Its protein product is CASSLGQSSNYGYTF.

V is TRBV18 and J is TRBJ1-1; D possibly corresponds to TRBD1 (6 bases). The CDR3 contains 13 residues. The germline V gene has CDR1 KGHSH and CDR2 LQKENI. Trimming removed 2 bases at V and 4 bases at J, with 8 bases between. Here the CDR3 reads CASSPNRVTEAFF. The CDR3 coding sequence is TGTGCCAGCTCACCAAACAGGGTCACTGAAGCTTTCTTT.

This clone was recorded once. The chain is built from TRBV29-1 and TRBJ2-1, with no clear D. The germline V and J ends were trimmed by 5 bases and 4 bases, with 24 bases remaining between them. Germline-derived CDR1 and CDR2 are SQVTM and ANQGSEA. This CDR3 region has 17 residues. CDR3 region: CSVLFTETKNSYNEQFF. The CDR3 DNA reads TGCAGCGTTTTATTTACGGAGACGAAGAACTCTTACAATGAGCAGTTCTTC.

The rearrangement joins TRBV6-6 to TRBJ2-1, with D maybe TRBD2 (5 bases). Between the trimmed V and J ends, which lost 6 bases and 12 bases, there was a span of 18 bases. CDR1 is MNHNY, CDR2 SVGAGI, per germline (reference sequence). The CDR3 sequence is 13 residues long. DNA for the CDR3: TGTGCCAGCAGCACAAAGCCCGCAACTAGGCAGTTCTTC. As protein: CASSTKPATRQFF.

The CDR3 here is CAWTSAPGGRGPQHF. The CDR3 nucleotides are TGTGCCTGGACCTCCGCCCCCGGGGGAAGGGGGCCCCAGCATTTT. The gene calls are TRBV30 and TRBJ1-5; possibly TRBD1 for D (5 bases). CDR1 is GTSNPN, CDR2 SVGIG, per germline (reference sequence). This CDR3 region has 15 residues. Trimming left V 4 bases short and J 9 bases short, with 22 bases between.